This T cell receptor beta chain was retrieved from a study of vaccination and CD4 T cells after COVID-19. At the level of the study: Post-COVID sampling occurred a median around 100 days after diagnosis (range 35 to 161).

In this sample, this clonotype turned up a few times. Antigen: not known. The Oncomine TCR Beta short-read assay sequenced DNA from cultured CD4+ T cells. The authors extracted genomic DNA from cultured CD4+ T cells. TCRdb re-analysed the PCR reads in MiXCR, keeping a single row per CDR3 protein. The sample lists some 9,700 distinct CDR3 sequences; about 35% were seen once. Regarding treatment: roughly 11-day PBMC culture with coronavirus spike peptide pools or control peptides (ViraFEST assay). Ahead of the COVID-19 pandemic (2011-2018), the CD4+ T cells of the unexposed donor were collected. A negative selection step was used to isolate CD4+ T cells once culture had run for approximately eleven days. Per the germline V gene, CDR1 is MDHEN and CDR2 is SYDVKM. With 1 base removed from V and 4 bases from J, the gap between germline ends came to 12 bases. CDR3 length: 15 residues.

Sequencing used CD4+ T cells from blood, cultured in vitro. This chain joins TRBV28 and TRBJ2-3; D is undetermined. The receptor was derived from a human donor in good health. The CDR3 DNA follows: TGTGCCAGCAGTTTATACGGGTTAGAGGCAGATACGCAGTATTTT. This encodes CASSLYGLEADTQYF.